This entry concerns a single T cell receptor beta chain. The data are from a study of shared clonotypes between healthy human individuals. Both subsets, CD45RA+ naive and CD45RA-negative memory, were split from the CD4+ cells. V lost 4 bases, J lost 1 base, and 11 bases lay in between. There are 14 residues in the CDR3. In germline, CDR1 is SGHDT, CDR2 YYEEEE. Profiled with immunoSEQ multiplex PCR; TCRdb holds only in-frame clones, not every one. This table holds about 1 million clones, roughly 70% found once. This chain uses TRBV5-6 with TRBJ1-1, with D possibly being TRBD1 (6 bases). The receptor was derived from a man aged 18-30 years in good health. Sequenced input: memory CD4+ T cells sorted from blood. The subset was: CD45RA-negative fraction. CDR3 in DNA: TGTGCCAGCAGCCCAGGGACAAAGAACACTGAAGCTTTCTTT. It specifies CASSPGTKNTEAFF.